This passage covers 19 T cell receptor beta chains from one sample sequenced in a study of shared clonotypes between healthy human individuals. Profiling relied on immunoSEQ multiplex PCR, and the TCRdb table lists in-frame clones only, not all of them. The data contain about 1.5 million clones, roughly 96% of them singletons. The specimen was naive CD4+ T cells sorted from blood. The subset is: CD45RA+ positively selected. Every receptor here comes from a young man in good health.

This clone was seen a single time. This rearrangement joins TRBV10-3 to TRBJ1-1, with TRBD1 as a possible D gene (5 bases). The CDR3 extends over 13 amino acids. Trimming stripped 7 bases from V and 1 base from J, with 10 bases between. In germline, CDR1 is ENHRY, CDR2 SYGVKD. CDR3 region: CAITLTENTEAFF. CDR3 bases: TGTGCCATCACCTTGACAGAGAACACTGAAGCTTTCTTT.

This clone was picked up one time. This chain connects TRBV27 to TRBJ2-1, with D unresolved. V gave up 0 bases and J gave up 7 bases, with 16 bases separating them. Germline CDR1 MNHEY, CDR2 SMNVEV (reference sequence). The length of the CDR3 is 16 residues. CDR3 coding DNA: TGTGCCAGCAGTTTATCAATTAGCCCTAGAGGAAATGAGCAGTTCTTC. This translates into CASSLSISPRGNEQFF.

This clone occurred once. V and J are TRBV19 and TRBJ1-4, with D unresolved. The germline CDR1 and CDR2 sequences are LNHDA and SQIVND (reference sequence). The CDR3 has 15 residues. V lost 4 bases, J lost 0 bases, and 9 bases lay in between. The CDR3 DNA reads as TGTGCCAGTAGTACCGCCGGTTCAACTAATGAAAAACTGTTTTTT. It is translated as CASSTAGSTNEKLFF.

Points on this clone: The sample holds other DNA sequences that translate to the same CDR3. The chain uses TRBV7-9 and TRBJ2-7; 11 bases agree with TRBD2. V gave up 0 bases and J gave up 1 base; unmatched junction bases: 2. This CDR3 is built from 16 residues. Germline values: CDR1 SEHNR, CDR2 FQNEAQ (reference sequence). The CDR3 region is CASSLALAGGSYEQYF. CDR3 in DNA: TGTGCCAGCAGCTTAGCTCTAGCGGGAGGATCCTACGAGCAGTACTTC.

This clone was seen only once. The chain's CDR3 is CASSRGPSGSTEQYF. DNA of the CDR3: TGTGCCAGCAGCCGCGGGCCTAGCGGGAGCACCGAGCAGTACTTC. The chain combines TRBV7-9 with TRBJ2-7; TRBD2 matches 10 bases. CDR1 is SEHNR, CDR2 FQNEAQ, per germline (reference sequence). CDR3 length equals 15 residues. V lost 5 bases to trimming and J lost 6 bases; unmatched junction nucleotides: 10.

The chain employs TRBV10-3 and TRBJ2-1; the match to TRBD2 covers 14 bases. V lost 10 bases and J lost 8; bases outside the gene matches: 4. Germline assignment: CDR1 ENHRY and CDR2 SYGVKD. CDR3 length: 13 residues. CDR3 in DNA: TGTGCCACCGGGACTAGCGGGAGTTATGAGCAGTTCTTC. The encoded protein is CATGTSGSYEQFF.

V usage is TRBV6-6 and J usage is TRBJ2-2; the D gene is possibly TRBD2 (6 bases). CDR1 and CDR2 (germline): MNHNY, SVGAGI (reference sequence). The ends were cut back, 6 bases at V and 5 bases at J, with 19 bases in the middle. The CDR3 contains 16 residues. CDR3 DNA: TGTGCCAGCAGCCTCGTGGGGAGGCTGGCTACCGGGGAGCTGTTTTTT. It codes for CASSLVGRLATGELFF.

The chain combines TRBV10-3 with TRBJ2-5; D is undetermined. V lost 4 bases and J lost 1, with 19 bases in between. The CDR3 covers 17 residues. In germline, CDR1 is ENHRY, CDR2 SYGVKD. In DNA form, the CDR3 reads TGTGCCATCAGTGGATCTTTGAATCGGTCAGTCCAAGAGACCCAGTACTTC. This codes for CAISGSLNRSVQETQYF.

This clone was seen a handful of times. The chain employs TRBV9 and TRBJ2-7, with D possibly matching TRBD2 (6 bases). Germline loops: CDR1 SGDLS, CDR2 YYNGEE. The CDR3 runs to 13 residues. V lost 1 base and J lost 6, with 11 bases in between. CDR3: CASSVRLGVEQYF. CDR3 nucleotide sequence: TGTGCCAGCAGCGTAAGACTAGGCGTCGAGCAGTACTTC.

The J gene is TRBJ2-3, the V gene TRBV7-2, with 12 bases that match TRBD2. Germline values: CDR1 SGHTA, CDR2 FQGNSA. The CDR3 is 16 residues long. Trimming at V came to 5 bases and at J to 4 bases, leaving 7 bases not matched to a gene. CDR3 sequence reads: CASSQGLAGLSDTQYF. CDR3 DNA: TGTGCCAGCAGCCAGGGACTAGCGGGTCTATCAGATACGCAGTATTTT.

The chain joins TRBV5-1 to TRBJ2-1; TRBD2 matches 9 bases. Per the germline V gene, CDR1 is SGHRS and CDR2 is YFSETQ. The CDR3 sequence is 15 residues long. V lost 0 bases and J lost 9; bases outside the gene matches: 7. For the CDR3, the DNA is TGCGCCAGCAGCTTGGCGTTAGCGGGAGTAATTGAGCAGTTCTTC. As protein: CASSLALAGVIEQFF.

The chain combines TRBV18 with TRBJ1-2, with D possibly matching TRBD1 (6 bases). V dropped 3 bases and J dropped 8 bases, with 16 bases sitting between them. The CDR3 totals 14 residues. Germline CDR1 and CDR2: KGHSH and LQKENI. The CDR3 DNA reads TGTGCCAGCTCACCCAATGCAGGGGAGGGAGGCTACACCTTC. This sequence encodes CASSPNAGEGGYTF.

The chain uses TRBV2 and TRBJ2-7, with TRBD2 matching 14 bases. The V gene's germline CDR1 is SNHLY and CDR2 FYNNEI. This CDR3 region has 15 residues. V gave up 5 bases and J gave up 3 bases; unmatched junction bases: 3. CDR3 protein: CASSLTSGRGYEQYF. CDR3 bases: TGTGCCAGCAGTTTGACTAGCGGGAGGGGCTACGAGCAGTACTTC. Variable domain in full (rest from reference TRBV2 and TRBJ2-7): EPEVTQTPSHQVTQMGQEVILRCVPISNHLYFYWYRQILGQKVEFLVSFYNNEISEKSEIFDDQFSVERPDGSNFTLKIRSTKLEDSAMYFCASSLTSGRGYEQYFGPGTRLTVT.

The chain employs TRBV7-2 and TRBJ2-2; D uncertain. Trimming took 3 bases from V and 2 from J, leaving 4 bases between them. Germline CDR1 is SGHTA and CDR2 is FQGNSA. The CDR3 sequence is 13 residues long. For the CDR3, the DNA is TGTGCCAGCAGCTTGATAAACACCGGGGAGCTGTTTTTT. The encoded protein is CASSLINTGELFF.

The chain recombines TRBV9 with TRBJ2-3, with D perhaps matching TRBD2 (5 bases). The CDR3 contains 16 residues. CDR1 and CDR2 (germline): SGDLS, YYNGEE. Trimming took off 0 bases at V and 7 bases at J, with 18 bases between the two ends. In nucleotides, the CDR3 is TGTGCCAGCAGCGTAGTAGTGGGAGCAGGAGATTATACGCAGTATTTT. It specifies CASSVVVGAGDYTQYF.

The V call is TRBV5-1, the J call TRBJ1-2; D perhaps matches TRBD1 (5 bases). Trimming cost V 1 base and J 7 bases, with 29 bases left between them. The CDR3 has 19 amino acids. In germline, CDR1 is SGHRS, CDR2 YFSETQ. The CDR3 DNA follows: TGCGCCAGCAGCTTGCCGACAAGACGTACCGGGACGCAAGACGGTGGCTACACCTTC. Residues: CASSLPTRRTGTQDGGYTF.

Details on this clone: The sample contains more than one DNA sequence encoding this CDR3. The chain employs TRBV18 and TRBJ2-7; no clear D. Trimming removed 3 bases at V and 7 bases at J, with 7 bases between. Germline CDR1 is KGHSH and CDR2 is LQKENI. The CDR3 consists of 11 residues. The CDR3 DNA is TGTGCCAGCTCACCCGCTGGGGAGCAGTACTTC. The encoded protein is CASSPAGEQYF.

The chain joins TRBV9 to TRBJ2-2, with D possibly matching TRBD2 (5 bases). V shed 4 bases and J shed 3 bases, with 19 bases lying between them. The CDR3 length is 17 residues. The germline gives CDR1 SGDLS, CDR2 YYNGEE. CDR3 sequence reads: CASSQDERGPHTGELFF. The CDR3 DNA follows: TGTGCCAGCAGCCAAGATGAAAGAGGGCCCCACACCGGGGAGCTGTTTTTT.

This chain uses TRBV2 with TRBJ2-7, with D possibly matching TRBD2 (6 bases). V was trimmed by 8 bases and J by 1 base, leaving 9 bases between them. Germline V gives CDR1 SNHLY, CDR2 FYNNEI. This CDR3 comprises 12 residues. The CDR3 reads CASATSSYEQYF. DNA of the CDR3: TGTGCCAGCGCGACTAGTTCCTACGAGCAGTACTTC.